This T cell receptor beta chain was identified during a study of early T cells in non-severe SARS-CoV-2 infection. Of note for this clonotype: Its antigen is not known.

Individual cDNA molecules carried attached unique molecular identifiers. TCRdb recomputed calls from the 5' RACE reads with MiXCR, one row per CDR3 protein. This table holds 43,000 or so distinct CDR3 sequences, roughly 7% found once. General study findings and limits: The VDJdb matching leaned toward anti-spike CD8 responses and overlooked private and CD4 specificities.

Sample: whole blood. The TCR comes from an adult who was a healthcare worker with PCR-confirmed SARS-CoV-2 infection or an uninfected control (not recorded which).

The CDR3 loop is CASSETSEKLFF. CDR3 DNA sequence: TGTGCCAGCAGCGAGACCAGTGAAAAACTGTTTTTT. V and J are TRBV28 and TRBJ1-4; D remains unclear. CDR3 length: 12 amino acids. Germline loops: CDR1 MDHEN, CDR2 SYDVKM. The V end was cut by 6 bases, the J end by 7 bases, with 9 bases between.